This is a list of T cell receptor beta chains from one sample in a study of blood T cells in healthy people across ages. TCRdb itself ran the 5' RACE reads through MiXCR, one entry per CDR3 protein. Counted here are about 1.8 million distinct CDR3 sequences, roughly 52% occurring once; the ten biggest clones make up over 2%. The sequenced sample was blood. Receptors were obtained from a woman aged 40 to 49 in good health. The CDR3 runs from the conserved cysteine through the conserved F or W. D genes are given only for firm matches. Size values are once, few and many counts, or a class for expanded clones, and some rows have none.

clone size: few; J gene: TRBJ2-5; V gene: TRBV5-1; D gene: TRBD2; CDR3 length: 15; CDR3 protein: CASRRIAGGQETQYF; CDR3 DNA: TGCGCCAGCAGAAGGATAGCGGGGGGCCAAGAGACCCAGTACTTC
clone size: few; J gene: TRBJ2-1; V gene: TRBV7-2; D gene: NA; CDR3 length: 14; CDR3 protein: CASSWGAGINEQFF; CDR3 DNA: TGTGCCAGCAGCTGGGGGGCAGGGATCAATGAGCAGTTCTTC
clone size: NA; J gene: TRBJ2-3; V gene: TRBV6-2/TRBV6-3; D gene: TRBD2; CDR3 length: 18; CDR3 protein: CASSYGPTGTRPTDTQYF; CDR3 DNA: TGTGCCAGCAGCTACGGCCCCACCGGGACTAGGCCCACAGATACGCAGTATTTT
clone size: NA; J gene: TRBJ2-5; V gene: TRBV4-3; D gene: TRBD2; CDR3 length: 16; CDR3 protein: CASSQKRGVYQETQYF; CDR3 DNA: TGCGCCAGCAGCCAAAAGCGGGGGGTTTATCAGGAGACCCAGTACTTC
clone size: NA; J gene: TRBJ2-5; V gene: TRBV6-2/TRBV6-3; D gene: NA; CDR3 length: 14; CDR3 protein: CASRPVDRAETQYF; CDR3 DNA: TGTGCCAGCAGACCTGTCGACAGAGCGGAGACCCAGTACTTC
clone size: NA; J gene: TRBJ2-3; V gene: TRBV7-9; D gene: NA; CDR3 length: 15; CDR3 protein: CASSGGSTGTDTQYF; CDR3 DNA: TGTGCCAGCAGCGGGGGCTCCACCGGTACAGATACGCAGTATTTT
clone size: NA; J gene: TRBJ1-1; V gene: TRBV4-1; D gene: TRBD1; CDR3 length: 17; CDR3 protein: CASSQVAGGVSITEAFF; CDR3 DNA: TGCGCCAGCAGCCAAGTTGCAGGGGGCGTATCAATCACTGAAGCTTTCTTT
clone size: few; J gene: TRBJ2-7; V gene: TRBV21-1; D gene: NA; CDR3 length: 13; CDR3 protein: CASSKWVSYEQYF; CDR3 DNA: TGTGCCAGCAGCAAATGGGTCTCCTACGAGCAGTACTTC
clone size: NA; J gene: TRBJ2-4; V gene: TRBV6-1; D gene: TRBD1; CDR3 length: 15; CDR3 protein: CASSDRDRAKNIQYF; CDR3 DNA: TGTGCCAGCAGTGATCGGGACAGAGCCAAAAACATTCAGTACTTC
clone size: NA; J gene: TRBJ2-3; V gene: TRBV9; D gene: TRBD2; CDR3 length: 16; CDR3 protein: CASSVRLAGVQDTQYF; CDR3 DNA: TGTGCCAGCAGCGTCCGACTAGCGGGGGTTCAAGATACGCAGTATTTT
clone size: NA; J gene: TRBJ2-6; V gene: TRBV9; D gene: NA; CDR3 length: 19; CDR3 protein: CASSVAQGGYSSGANVLTF; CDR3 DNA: TGTGCCAGCAGCGTAGCCCAGGGGGGTTATAGCTCTGGGGCCAACGTCCTGACTTTC
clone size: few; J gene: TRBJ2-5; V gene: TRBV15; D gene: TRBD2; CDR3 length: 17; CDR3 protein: CATSLVGRGAYQETQYF; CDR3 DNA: TGTGCCACCAGCTTAGTCGGGCGGGGGGCTTACCAAGAGACCCAGTACTTC
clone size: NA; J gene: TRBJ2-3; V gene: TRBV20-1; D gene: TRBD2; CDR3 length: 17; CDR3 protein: CSARDLASGGFTDTQYF; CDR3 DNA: TGCAGTGCTAGAGATTTAGCTAGCGGGGGGTTCACAGATACGCAGTATTTT
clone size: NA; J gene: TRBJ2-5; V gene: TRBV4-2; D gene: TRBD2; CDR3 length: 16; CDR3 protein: CASSSGGARSQETQYF; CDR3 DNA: TGTGCCAGCAGTTCCGGGGGGGCGAGAAGTCAAGAGACCCAGTACTTC
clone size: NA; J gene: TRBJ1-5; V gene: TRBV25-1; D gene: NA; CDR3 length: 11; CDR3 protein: CASGVLWPQHF; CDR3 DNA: TGTGCCAGCGGGGTTCTGTGGCCCCAGCATTTT
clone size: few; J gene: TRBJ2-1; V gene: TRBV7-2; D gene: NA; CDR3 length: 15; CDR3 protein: CASSFDRRGDNEQFF; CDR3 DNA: TGTGCCAGCAGCTTTGACAGGCGGGGCGACAATGAGCAGTTCTTC
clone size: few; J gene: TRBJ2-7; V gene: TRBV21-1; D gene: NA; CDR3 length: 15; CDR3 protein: CASSKAGLDSSEQYF; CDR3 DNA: TGTGCCAGCAGCAAAGCGGGACTGGACAGCAGCGAGCAGTACTTC
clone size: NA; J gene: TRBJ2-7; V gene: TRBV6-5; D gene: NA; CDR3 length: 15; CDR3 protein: CASSYSGAYSYEQYF; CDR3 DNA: TGTGCCAGCAGTTACTCCGGGGCCTACTCCTACGAGCAGTACTTC
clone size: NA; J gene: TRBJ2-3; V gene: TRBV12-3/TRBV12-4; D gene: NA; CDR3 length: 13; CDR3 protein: CASSRVGPDAQYF; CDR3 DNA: TGTGCCAGCAGCAGAGTGGGACCAGATGCGCAGTATTTT
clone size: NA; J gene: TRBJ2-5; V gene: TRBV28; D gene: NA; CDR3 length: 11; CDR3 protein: CASSTRDHSYF; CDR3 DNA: TGTGCCAGCTCAACTCGGGACCACTCGTACTTC
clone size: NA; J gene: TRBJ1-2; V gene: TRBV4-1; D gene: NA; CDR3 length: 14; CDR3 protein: CASSQGSVGYGYTF; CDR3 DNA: TGCGCCAGCAGCCAAGGATCGGTTGGCTATGGCTACACCTTC
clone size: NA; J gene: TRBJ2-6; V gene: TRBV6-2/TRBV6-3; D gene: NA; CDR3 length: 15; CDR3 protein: CASREKGTGANVLTF; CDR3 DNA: TGTGCCAGCAGGGAAAAAGGGACTGGGGCCAACGTCCTGACTTTC
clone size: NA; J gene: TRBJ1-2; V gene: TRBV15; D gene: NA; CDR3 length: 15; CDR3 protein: CATSRELIGAYGYTF; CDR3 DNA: TGTGCCACCAGCAGAGAATTGATCGGGGCCTATGGCTACACCTTC
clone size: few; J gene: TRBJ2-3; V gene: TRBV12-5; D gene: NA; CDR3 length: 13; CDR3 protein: CASGLVRGDTQYF; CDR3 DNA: TGTGCTAGTGGTTTGGTACGCGGAGATACGCAGTATTTT
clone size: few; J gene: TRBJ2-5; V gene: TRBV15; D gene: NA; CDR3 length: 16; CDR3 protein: CATSGGAGLDQETQYF; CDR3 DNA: TGTGCCACCAGCGGGGGGGCAGGCCTAGACCAAGAGACCCAGTACTTC
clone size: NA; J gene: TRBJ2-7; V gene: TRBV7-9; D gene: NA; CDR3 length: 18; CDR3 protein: CASSLDTREDGGGSEQYF; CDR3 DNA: TGTGCCAGCAGCTTAGATACTAGAGAGGACGGGGGAGGAAGCGAGCAGTACTTC
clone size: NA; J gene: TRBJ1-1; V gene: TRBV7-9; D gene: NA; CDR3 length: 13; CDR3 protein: CAGGQGLNTKAFF; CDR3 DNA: TGTGCCGGGGGCCAAGGGCTGAACACTAAAGCTTTCTTT
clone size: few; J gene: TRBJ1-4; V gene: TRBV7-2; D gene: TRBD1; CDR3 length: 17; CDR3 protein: CASSSGTGRDTNEKLFF; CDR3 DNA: TGTGCCAGCAGCTCCGGGACAGGGAGGGATACTAATGAAAAACTGTTTTTT
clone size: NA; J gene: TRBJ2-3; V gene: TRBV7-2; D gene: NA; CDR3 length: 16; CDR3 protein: CASSSAGASSTDTQYF; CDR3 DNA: TGTGCCAGCAGCTCCGCGGGGGCCTCTAGCACAGATACGCAGTATTTT
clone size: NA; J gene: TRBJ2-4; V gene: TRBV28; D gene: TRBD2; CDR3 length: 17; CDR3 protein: CASSPPSGGVQKNIQYF; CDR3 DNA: TGTGCCAGCAGTCCCCCCAGCGGGGGGGTCCAAAAAAACATTCAGTACTTC
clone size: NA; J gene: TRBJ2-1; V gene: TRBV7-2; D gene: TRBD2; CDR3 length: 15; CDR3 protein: CASSLWSGGANEQFF; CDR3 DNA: TGTGCCAGCAGCTTATGGAGCGGGGGGGCCAATGAGCAGTTCTTC
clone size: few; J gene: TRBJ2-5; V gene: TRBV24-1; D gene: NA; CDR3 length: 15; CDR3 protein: CATSDLTGWTETQYF; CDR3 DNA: TGTGCCACCAGTGATTTAACAGGGTGGACCGAGACCCAGTACTTC
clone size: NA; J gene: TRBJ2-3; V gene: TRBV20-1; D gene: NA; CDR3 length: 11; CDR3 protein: CSAIATDTQYF; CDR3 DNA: TGCAGTGCTATTGCTACAGATACGCAGTATTTT
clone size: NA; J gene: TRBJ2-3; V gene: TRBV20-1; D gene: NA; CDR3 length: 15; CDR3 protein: CSARDLRGASDTQYF; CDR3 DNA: TGCAGTGCTAGAGACCTTAGGGGGGCCTCAGATACGCAGTATTTT
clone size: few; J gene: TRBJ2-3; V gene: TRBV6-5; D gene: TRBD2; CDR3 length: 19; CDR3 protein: CASSYSRLSHGRDTDTQYF; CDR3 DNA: TGTGCCAGCAGTTACTCCCGCTTATCACACGGGAGGGACACAGATACGCAGTATTTT
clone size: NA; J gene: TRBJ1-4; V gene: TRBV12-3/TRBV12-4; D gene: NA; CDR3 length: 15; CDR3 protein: CASSDPGAGDEKLFF; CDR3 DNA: TGTGCCAGCAGTGACCCAGGGGCCGGGGATGAAAAACTGTTTTTT
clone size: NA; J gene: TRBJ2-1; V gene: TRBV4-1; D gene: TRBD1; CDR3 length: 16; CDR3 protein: CASSLLGGQAFYEQFF; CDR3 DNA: TGCGCCAGCAGCCTCCTGGGGGGACAGGCATTCTACGAGCAGTTCTTC
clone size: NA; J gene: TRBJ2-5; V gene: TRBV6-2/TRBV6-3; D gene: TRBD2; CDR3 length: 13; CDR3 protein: CASRSSGEETQYF; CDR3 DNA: TGTGCCAGCAGGTCTAGCGGGGAAGAGACCCAGTACTTC
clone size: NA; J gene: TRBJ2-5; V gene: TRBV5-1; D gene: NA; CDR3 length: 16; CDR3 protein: CASSSAPTSAQETQYF; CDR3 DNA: TGCGCCAGCAGCTCGGCACCGACTAGTGCTCAAGAGACCCAGTACTTC
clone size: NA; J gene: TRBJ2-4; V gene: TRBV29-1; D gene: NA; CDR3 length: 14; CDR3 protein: CSVVPLARWNIQYF; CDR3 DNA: TGCAGCGTTGTCCCCCTGGCTCGGTGGAACATTCAGTACTTC
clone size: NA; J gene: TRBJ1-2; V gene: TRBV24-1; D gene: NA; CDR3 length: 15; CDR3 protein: CATSAWEGLSYGYTF; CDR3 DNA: TGTGCCACCAGTGCCTGGGAGGGACTGAGCTATGGCTACACCTTC
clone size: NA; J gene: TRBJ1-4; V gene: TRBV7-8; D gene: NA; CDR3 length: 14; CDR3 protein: CASSRDGTDEKLFF; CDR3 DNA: TGTGCCAGCAGTAGGGACGGGACGGACGAAAAACTGTTTTTT
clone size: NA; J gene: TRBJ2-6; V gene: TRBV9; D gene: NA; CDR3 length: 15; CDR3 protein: CASSVEHSGANVLTF; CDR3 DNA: TGTGCCAGCAGCGTTGAACACTCTGGGGCCAACGTCCTGACTTTC
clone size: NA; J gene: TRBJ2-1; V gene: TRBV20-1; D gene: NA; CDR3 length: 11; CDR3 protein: CSARVVNEQFF; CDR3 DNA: TGCAGTGCTAGAGTTGTCAATGAGCAGTTCTTC
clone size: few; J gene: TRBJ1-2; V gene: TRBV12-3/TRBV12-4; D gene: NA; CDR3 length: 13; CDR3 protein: CASSLLSFYGYTF; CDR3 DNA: TGTGCCAGCAGTTTACTTTCCTTCTATGGCTACACCTTC
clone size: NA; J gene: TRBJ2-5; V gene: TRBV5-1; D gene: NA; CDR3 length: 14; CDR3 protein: CASSQAGTTKTQYF; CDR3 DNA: TGCGCCAGCAGCCAAGCCGGGACCACAAAGACCCAGTACTTC
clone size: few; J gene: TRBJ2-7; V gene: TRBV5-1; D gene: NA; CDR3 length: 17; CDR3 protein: CASSLASGRVSAYEQYF; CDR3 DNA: TGCGCCAGCAGCTTGGCCAGTGGCAGGGTCAGCGCCTACGAGCAGTACTTC
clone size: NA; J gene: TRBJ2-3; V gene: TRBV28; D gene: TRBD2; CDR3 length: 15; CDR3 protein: CASSLGGGLSDTQYF; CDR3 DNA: TGTGCCAGCAGTTTAGGCGGGGGGCTGTCAGATACGCAGTATTTT
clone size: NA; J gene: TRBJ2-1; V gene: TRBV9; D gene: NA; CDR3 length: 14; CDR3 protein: CASSGRGTTNEQFF; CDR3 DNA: TGTGCCAGCAGCGGCAGGGGAACTACAAATGAGCAGTTCTTC
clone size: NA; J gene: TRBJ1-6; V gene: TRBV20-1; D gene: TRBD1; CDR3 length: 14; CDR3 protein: CSANLGQGDSPLHF; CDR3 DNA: TGCAGTGCTAACCTCGGACAGGGAGATTCACCCCTCCACTTT
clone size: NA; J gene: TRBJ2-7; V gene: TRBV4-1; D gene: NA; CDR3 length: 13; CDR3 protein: CASSQWIRGEQYF; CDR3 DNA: TGCGCCAGCAGCCAATGGATCCGAGGCGAGCAGTACTTC
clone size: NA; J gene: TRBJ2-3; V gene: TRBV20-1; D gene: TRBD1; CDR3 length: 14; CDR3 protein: CSALTGEVTDTQYF; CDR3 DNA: TGCAGTGCTTTGACAGGGGAGGTGACAGATACGCAGTATTTT
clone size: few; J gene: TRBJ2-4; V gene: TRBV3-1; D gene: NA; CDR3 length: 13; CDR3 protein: CASSQGLGDIQYF; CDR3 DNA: TGTGCCAGCAGCCAAGGGCTAGGGGACATTCAGTACTTC
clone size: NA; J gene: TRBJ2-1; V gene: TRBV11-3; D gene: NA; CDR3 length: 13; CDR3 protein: CASSSGGNVEQFF; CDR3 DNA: TGTGCCAGCAGCTCGGGCGGGAATGTAGAGCAGTTCTTC
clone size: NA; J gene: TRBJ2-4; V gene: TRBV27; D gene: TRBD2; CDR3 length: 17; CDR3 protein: CASSLSLAGLGGGNQYF; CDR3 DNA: TGTGCCAGCAGTTTATCGTTGGCAGGGTTAGGCGGGGGGAATCAGTACTTC